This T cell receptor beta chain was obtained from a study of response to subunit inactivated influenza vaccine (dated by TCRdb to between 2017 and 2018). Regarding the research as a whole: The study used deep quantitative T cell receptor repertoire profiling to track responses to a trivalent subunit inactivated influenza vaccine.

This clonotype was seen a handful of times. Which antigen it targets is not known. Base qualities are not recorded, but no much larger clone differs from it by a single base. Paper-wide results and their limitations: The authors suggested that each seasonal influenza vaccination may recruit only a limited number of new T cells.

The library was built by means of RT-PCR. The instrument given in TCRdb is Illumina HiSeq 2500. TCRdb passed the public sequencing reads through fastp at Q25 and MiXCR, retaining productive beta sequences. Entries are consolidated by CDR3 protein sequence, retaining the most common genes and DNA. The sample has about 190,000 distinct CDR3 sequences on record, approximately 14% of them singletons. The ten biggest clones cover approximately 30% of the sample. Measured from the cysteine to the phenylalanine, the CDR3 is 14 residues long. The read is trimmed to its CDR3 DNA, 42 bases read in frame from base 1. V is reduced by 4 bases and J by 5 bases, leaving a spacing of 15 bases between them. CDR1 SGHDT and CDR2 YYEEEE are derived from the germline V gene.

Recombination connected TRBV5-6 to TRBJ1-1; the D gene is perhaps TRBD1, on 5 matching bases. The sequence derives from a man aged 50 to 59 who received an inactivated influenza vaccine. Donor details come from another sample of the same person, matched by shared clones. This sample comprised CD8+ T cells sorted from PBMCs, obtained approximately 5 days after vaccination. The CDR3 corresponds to CASSPGHPLTEAFF. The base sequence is TGTGCCAGCAGCCCCGGACATCCCCTGACTGAAGCTTTCTTT. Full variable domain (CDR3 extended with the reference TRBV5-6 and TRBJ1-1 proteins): DAGVTQSPTHLIKTRGQQVTLRCSPKSGHDTVSWYQQALGQGPQFIFQYYEEEERQRGNFPDRFSGHQFPNYSSELNVNALLLGDSALYLCASSPGHPLTEAFFGQGTRLTVV.